This T cell receptor (beta chain) was obtained from a study of T cell responses to AZD1222 COVID-19 vaccine. In the study overall: Second doses at about 4 or about 12 weeks were pooled.

As to this clone: Antigen specificity is unknown.

Sequencing used immunoSEQ multiplex PCR; TCRdb keeps in-frame clones, though not all of them. The sample includes approximately 90,000 clones, 91% of them seen just once. V gave up 11 bases and J gave up 7 bases, with 18 bases separating them. CDR1 and CDR2 (germline): MGHRA, YSYEKL. This CDR3 has 14 residues. Study-level findings and limits: Seropositive at baseline were only a handful of AZD1222 recipients. Along spike, vaccine-associated CD4 TCRs were found throughout, with dominance at 160-218 and 743-854. Donors skewed white British and female; clonal diversity was possibly underestimated.

The clonotype originates from an adult in good health. The chain links TRBV4-1 to TRBJ1-6; D unclear. This sample comprised peripheral blood, obtained on day 0 of AZD1222 vaccination. DNA of the CDR3: TGCGCCCACAAGGCAAACCGGAAGAATTCACCCCTCCACTTT. Translation gives CAHKANRKNSPLHF.